These T cell receptor beta chains were read from a single sample in a study of blood T cell repertoires in COVID-19. Some clones are missing from TCRdb's copy, which holds only in-frame ones; the method was immunoSEQ multiplex PCR. The data show over 70,000 clones, 75% to 85% seen once. The sequencing sample was made of peripheral blood. All receptors come from a woman between 65 and 79 years old with acute or convalescent COVID-19. CDR3s include the opening cysteine and the closing phenylalanine or tryptophan. Fields, in order: CDR3 DNA, CDR3 protein, V gene, clone size, D gene, J gene. The D gene is left open where the match is weak. Only some rows state a clone size, as once, few, many or a class for expanded clones.

DNA: TGCGCCAGCAGCTTGGACCCGTCAGTCGTATACGAGCAGTACTTC
CDR3: CASSLDPSVVYEQYF
V: TRBV5-1
size: -
D: -
J: TRBJ2-7

DNA: TGTGCCAGCGCGCCAGGCCCAGCACGAAATACGCAGTATTTT
CDR3: CASAPGPARNTQYF
V: TRBV2
size: -
D: -
J: TRBJ2-3

DNA: TGTGCCAGCAGCTTAGGGCCATCAAGGGGGGGGCTTAGCAATCAGCCCCAGCATTTT
CDR3: CASSLGPSRGGLSNQPQHF
V: TRBV7-6
size: -
D: -
J: TRBJ1-5

DNA: TGTGCCAGCAAAGAGGGGGATAGGGTCTACAATGAGCAGTTCTTC
CDR3: CASKEGDRVYNEQFF
V: TRBV2
size: -
D: -
J: TRBJ2-1

DNA: TGTGCCAGCAGCCCCAACAGGATTACCTTGTATTTT
CDR3: CASSPNRITLYF
V: TRBV11-2
size: -
D: -
J: TRBJ1-3

DNA: TGTGCCACCCACAGGGGCTTGAACACTGAAGCTTTCTTT
CDR3: CATHRGLNTEAFF
V: TRBV6-5
size: -
D: TRBD1
J: TRBJ1-1

DNA: TGTGCCAGCAGCTTACAGGCGGGGCAGCCCCAGCATTTT
CDR3: CASSLQAGQPQHF
V: TRBV7-3
size: -
D: -
J: TRBJ1-5

DNA: TGTGCCAGCAGCGTAGGGCAAACCTATGGCTACACCTTC
CDR3: CASSVGQTYGYTF
V: TRBV9
size: -
D: -
J: TRBJ1-2

DNA: TGTGCCAGCAGTGACCGGCGGGAGTTCCGGGAGACCCAGTACTTC
CDR3: CASSDRREFRETQYF
V: TRBV6-1
size: -
D: TRBD2
J: TRBJ2-5

DNA: TGTGCCAGCAGCTTTGACAGGGAACGGGGCTATGGCTACACCTTC
CDR3: CASSFDRERGYGYTF
V: TRBV5-5
size: -
D: TRBD1
J: TRBJ1-2

DNA: TGCGCCAGCAGCGCCCGGACAGTCCCCGACGAGCAGTACTTC
CDR3: CASSARTVPDEQYF
V: TRBV5-1
size: -
D: -
J: TRBJ2-7

DNA: TGTGCCAGCAGTTTAAGCACTAGCGGGTTCTCCTACGAGCAGTACTTC
CDR3: CASSLSTSGFSYEQYF
V: TRBV28
size: -
D: TRBD2
J: TRBJ2-7

DNA: TGTGCCAGCGGATCTTCCGCGGGGGTCTACGAGCAGTACTTC
CDR3: CASGSSAGVYEQYF
V: TRBV6-6
size: -
D: TRBD2
J: TRBJ2-7

DNA: TGTGCCAGTAGACCTCCGGGACTACCCTCCGCAGATACGCAGTATTTT
CDR3: CASRPPGLPSADTQYF
V: TRBV19
size: -
D: TRBD2
J: TRBJ2-3

DNA: TGTGCCAGCAGCGTAGCCGACAGGGCATCCACAGATACGCAGTATTTT
CDR3: CASSVADRASTDTQYF
V: TRBV9
size: -
D: TRBD1
J: TRBJ2-3

DNA: TGCGCCAGCAGCGGCGGGGGCCTAGGGGACTACGAGCAGTACTTC
CDR3: CASSGGGLGDYEQYF
V: TRBV5-1
size: -
D: -
J: TRBJ2-7

DNA: TGTGCCAGCAGTGAGGTAGAGACCCAGTACTTC
CDR3: CASSEVETQYF
V: TRBV7-9
size: once
D: -
J: TRBJ2-5

DNA: TGTGCCAGTAGTATAGGGGTAGGGAGAGACACTGAAGCTTTCTTT
CDR3: CASSIGVGRDTEAFF
V: TRBV19
size: once
D: -
J: TRBJ1-1

DNA: TGTGCCAGCAGCGAGAGACAGGGTGGGAACACTGAAGCTTTCTTT
CDR3: CASSERQGGNTEAFF
V: TRBV6-4
size: -
D: TRBD1
J: TRBJ1-1

DNA: TGTGCCAGCAGCTTAGGACGTGCGGGGAGGACTGAAGCTTTCTTT
CDR3: CASSLGRAGRTEAFF
V: TRBV7-2
size: -
D: -
J: TRBJ1-1

DNA: TGTGCCAGCAGCCCTGGGACTAGCGGGAGGGCCACAGATACGCAGTATTTT
CDR3: CASSPGTSGRATDTQYF
V: TRBV2
size: -
D: TRBD2
J: TRBJ2-3

DNA: TGTGCCAGCAGCTTAGATTGGCGGAAAGAGACCCAGTACTTC
CDR3: CASSLDWRKETQYF
V: TRBV7-2
size: -
D: -
J: TRBJ2-5

DNA: TGCAGTGGGGAGGAGGAGACCCAGTACTTC
CDR3: CSGEEETQYF
V: TRBV20-1
size: -
D: -
J: TRBJ2-5

DNA: TGTGCCAGCAGCCAAGGAACAGGGTCTGGAAACACCATATATTTT
CDR3: CASSQGTGSGNTIYF
V: TRBV3-1/TRBV3-2
size: -
D: -
J: TRBJ1-3

DNA: TGTGCCAGCAGCTTAGTGGCCGGGACAGGGATCACTGAAGCTTTCTTT
CDR3: CASSLVAGTGITEAFF
V: TRBV7-9
size: -
D: TRBD1
J: TRBJ1-1

DNA: TGCGCCAGCAGCCTCGGGACAGCTAACTACGAGCAGTACTTC
CDR3: CASSLGTANYEQYF
V: TRBV5-1
size: -
D: TRBD1
J: TRBJ2-7

DNA: TGCGCCAGCAGCCTCAATCCGGGCAGGGCACAAGAGACCCAGTACTTC
CDR3: CASSLNPGRAQETQYF
V: TRBV5-1
size: -
D: -
J: TRBJ2-5

DNA: TGTGCCAGCAGTTTTGAGCAAGCTAACTACGAGCAGTACTTC
CDR3: CASSFEQANYEQYF
V: TRBV28
size: -
D: -
J: TRBJ2-7

DNA: TGTGCCAGCAGTAATAGCGGGGGTGAGCAGTTCTTC
CDR3: CASSNSGGEQFF
V: TRBV7-3
size: -
D: TRBD2
J: TRBJ2-1

DNA: TGTGCCACCAGCAGGAGGGCGAGCTCCTACAATGAGCAGTTCTTC
CDR3: CATSRRASSYNEQFF
V: TRBV15
size: -
D: -
J: TRBJ2-1

DNA: TGTGCCAGCAGTGACCGGCAGGGCAAGGGTTATGGCTACACCTTC
CDR3: CASSDRQGKGYGYTF
V: TRBV2
size: -
D: -
J: TRBJ1-2

DNA: TGTGCCAGCAGCCAAGTGGGGGCTGGAGAAAAACTGTTTTTT
CDR3: CASSQVGAGEKLFF
V: TRBV4-2
size: -
D: -
J: TRBJ1-4

DNA: TGTGCCAGCAGCCGACTAGCGGGAGCGGGGAACACCGGGGAGCTGTTTTTT
CDR3: CASSRLAGAGNTGELFF
V: TRBV3-1/TRBV3-2
size: -
D: TRBD2
J: TRBJ2-2